The sequence of this T cell receptor beta chain was determined in a study of blood T cells in healthy people across ages. V was cut by 3 bases and J by 3 bases, with 9 bases left in between. The germline CDR1 and CDR2 sequences are GTSNPN and SVGIG (reference sequence). The CDR3 extends over 13 amino acids. The use of a sample-barcoded 5' primer and a J-beta primer mix characterized a second PCR of about 7 to 12 cycles. From the 5' RACE reads, TCRdb called clonotypes with MiXCR, one entry per CDR3 protein. The data hold 750,000 to 1,000,000 distinct CDR3 sequences, with 25% to 35% observed a single time. These records were also assigned to another study, of T cells of mothers and their children. That paper adds: Each mother yielded more than 8.5 million TCR beta CDR3 reads. Each child yielded some 3 million reads.

The genes are TRBV30 and TRBJ1-5, with D unclear. The sequenced material came from blood. The clonotype comes from a woman aged 40-49 years in good health. CDR3 protein: CAWSGELNQPQHF. Here the CDR3 DNA reads TGTGCCTGGAGCGGGGAGCTCAATCAGCCCCAGCATTTT.